This entry describes one T cell receptor beta chain. Its antigen remains undetermined. The cohort comprised some 730 healthy bone marrow donors. Cohort members were all nominally healthy when sampled, although unrecorded immune exposures were likely present. The donor was CMV seropositive and belonged to the group of around 300 seropositive cohort members. A peripheral blood sample was provided by each donor, and peripheral blood mononuclear cells were used for TCR beta sequencing. The Qiagen DNeasy Blood Extraction Kit was used to extract genomic DNA from the blood cell samples. Library preparation was by the immunoSEQ multiplex PCR assay. The multiplex PCR relied on a mix of 60 forward primers for TCR Vbeta segments and 13 reverse primers for TCR Jbeta segments. The CDR3 region of rearranged TCR beta genes was amplified from genomic DNA by a multiplex PCR assay. The amplified TCR beta libraries were sequenced on the Illumina HiSeq System as 87-base-pair reads. In the authors' own workflow: In a later analysis, 70 million to 95 million unique TCR beta chains were counted across the approximately 640 repertoires, and roughly 11 million of these chains were shared by at least two donors. To remove PCR and sequencing errors, raw reads were error-corrected and collapsed into unique sequences using a nearest-neighbor algorithm that merged closely related sequences. Alignment of CDR3 sequences to IMGT reference sequences was used to assign V, D and J gene segments. For a sequence to be retained, at least a six-nucleotide match to both a V gene segment and a J gene segment was required. Rearrangements were called productive when the CDR3 lacked stop codons and stayed in frame with V and J; all others were non-productive. CDR3 was defined according to IMGT convention as the region running from the second conserved V-encoded cysteine to the conserved J-encoded phenylalanine. In an earlier analysis of roughly 580 of the donors, sequences lacking an unambiguous match to a single V gene segment were excluded. An earlier analysis of a few hundred of the donors called V segments functional above 56.7% productive rearrangements and segregating when the between-donor standard deviation exceeded 5%. A statistical classification framework was built for diagnosing cytomegalovirus status from the catalog of TCR beta chain sequences. A later analysis assigned V and J genes by comparing TCR nucleotide sequences with IMGT/GENE-DB human TR gene sequences. In a later analysis, CDR3 sequences and most-parsimonious VDJ recombination scenarios were assigned using the TCRdist pipeline. In a later analysis, each TCR beta chain was defined by its CDR3 amino acid sequence together with its V-gene family, and reads without a unique V-gene family were excluded. A later analysis removed 592 highly shared, low-generation-probability nucleotide sequences to deal with suspected cross-contamination and a sequencing artifact. In a later analysis, a clonal expansion index for each public chain was calculated from normalized within-repertoire ranks of inferred template counts. In a later analysis, generation probabilities were computed with a VDJ recombination model fitted to out-of-frame rearrangements, and the resulting probabilities were checked against IGoR. In a later analysis, TCR-TCR, TCR-HLA and TCR-CMV co-occurrence was scored with hypergeometric tests, and a repertoire-size bias correction was applied to TCR pairs. False discovery rates were estimated in a later analysis by permuting HLA or CMV assignments 20 times. In a later analysis, co-occurring TCRs were grouped using DBSCAN, and TCRdist sequence similarity was added for clustering within HLA-allele-positive subsets. For co-occurrence clustering, repertoires with fewer than 30,000 or more than 120,000 public chains were excluded, along with roughly 5 repertoires with anomalous nucleotide sharing. This is the immuneACCESS table as TCRdb keeps it, with only in-frame sequences that have V and J called. A part of the clones is gone; compared with another copy, unresolved V genes explain less than half, and the rest is unexplained. V and J calls and clone size are as listed in that table; D and trimming were resolved from the DNA. The table for this sample shows around 52,000 clones. The ten top clones hold more than 9.5% of the sample.

The CDR3 holds 12 amino acids from the cysteine to the phenylalanine. Only the CDR3 DNA is retained, 36 bases long and in frame from the first base. The sample originates from a study of cytomegalovirus exposure and HLA in healthy donors (dated by TCRdb to the late 2010s). Study-wide context: An earlier analysis of several hundred of the donors reported 250 to 300 Gb of sequence data and about 100 million unique TCR beta sequences from roughly 180 million T cells. The study combined high-throughput TCR immunosequencing, statistical association of individual TCRs with disease status, and machine learning to predict cytomegalovirus infection status. The number of donors typed differed by locus, with 629-630 for A, B, C, DRB1 and DQB1, over 500 for DQA1, some 570 for DPA1, and approximately 470 for DPB1. HLA typing included class I and class II loci at four-digit resolution. An earlier analysis of more than 450 of the donors used high-throughput TCR beta sequencing to judge whether each TCR beta V gene segment behaved as functional or pseudogenic. A later genetic analysis took genome-wide SNP genotypes for about 55% of the 666 donors and used that subset as a discovery cohort. Donor age, sex, ethnicity and CMV serostatus were collected together with the repertoire data. Of the approximately 400 genotyped donors, less than 90% were placed in the genetic ancestry cluster associated with self-reported Caucasian donors. About five DR-DQ haplotypes were treated as single units for association and clustering because of strong linkage in the cohort. The study was designed to test whether signatures of past pathogen exposure could be identified by cataloging public T cell receptors. A later analysis re-analyzed previously published TCR beta repertoires from hundreds of donors and added high-resolution HLA genotyping to study TCR occurrence patterns. About 330 gigabases of sequencing data and about 92 million unique TCR sequences made up an early release that covered nearly 650 HLA-typed donors. Across under 500 genotyped donors of the cohort, an average of roughly 250,000 unique TCR beta nucleotide sequences per donor were sequenced, and around 20% of those sequences were non-productive. In the later analysis, no new phenotypic data were used to find candidate immune exposures; instead, reliance was placed on TCR beta sequences and their occurrence across donors. Besides the first cohort of more than 650 subjects, a separate validation cohort made up of around 120 different subjects was used. Using immunosequencing, the study profiled T cell repertoires from 666 subjects and related those repertoires to cytomegalovirus serostatus. All discovery cohort repertoires had been generated on a single sequencing platform.

Results and caveats for the whole study, not just this receptor: In the study, 150 to 200 TCR beta chains were listed as associated with cytomegalovirus. A cluster of highly shared sequence variants was judged likely to be a technical artifact of the sequencing pipeline. In a later analysis, TCR association rates were found to vary across HLA loci, with the most associated TCRs seen for DRB1 alleles and the fewest for HLA-C alleles. According to a later analysis, parvovirus B19, influenza, CMV and Epstein-Barr virus appeared linked to several top co-occurrence clusters. Immune exposure information for the cohort was limited to CMV serostatus. Only TCR beta chains were sequenced in this cohort, and the absence of alpha or paired-chain data limited detectable features. Some IMGT-functional V segments, including TRBV6-2 and TRBV6-3, could not be told apart with the 87-base-pair reads, so those segments were excluded. In an earlier analysis of 500 to 650 of the donors, most TCR beta V segments appeared in productive rearrangements about 87% or about 30% of the time, broadly matching IMGT annotations. The authors suggested that the approach could potentially be extended to other disease states and immunological phenotypes. Most CMV-associated TCR beta chains appeared to be HLA-restricted in a later analysis, and the HLA associations seemed to be driven largely by CMV exposure. Because some donors lacked HLA typing at each locus, the association tests relied only on the typed subset. At a false discovery rate of 0.05, a later analysis linked around 15,000 TCR beta sequences to specific HLA alleles. Sequencing depth was assumed to be roughly uniform across donors in the presence/absence analyses, though that assumption may not hold. Because counts were too low, about 15 rarely observed V segments, including chromosome 9 orphons, were left out of the earlier analysis of some 600 of the donors. A further reported finding was that TCR beta sequences accurately predicted the HLA-A and HLA-B alleles for most subjects in the first cohort. Compared with the roughly 710-donor mean, donors in an Asian-associated ancestry cluster had fewer N-insertions in productive TCRs, according to a later genetic analysis. A few of the identified cytomegalovirus-associated TCR beta chains were confirmed in vitro to be specific for cytomegalovirus antigens. Most TCR sequences were observed very rarely across donors, whereas some public TCRs were present in many individuals. In both the original and validation cohorts, the classifier was reported to diagnose cytomegalovirus status with high specificity and sensitivity. Correlated functional status among segregating V segments might reflect linkage disequilibrium, but an unknown experimental factor could not be ruled out. When HLA alleles, especially DR and DQ, strongly co-occurred, TCR associations were difficult to assign to individual alleles. A later analysis found that HLA-associated TCR beta chains were more clonally expanded and had lower generation probabilities than equally common non-associated chains. An association between a missense DCLRE1C variant and V-gene and J-gene trimming of TCR beta chains was found in a later genetic analysis and replicated in an independent cohort.

The chain was built from TRBV21-1 and TRBJ1-4; whether TRBD1, the table's D call, matches the DNA was not checked. TRBV21-1 is labeled a pseudogene. The receptor comes from a woman between 50 and 59 years old in good health and CMV-seropositive. Sequenced material: PBMCs. The base sequence is TGTGCCAGCAGCCCCAGGGGGCAAAAACTGTTTTTT. It codes for CASSPRGQKLFF.